This TCR beta chain is from a study of blood T cell repertoires in COVID-19. As for the study in general: COVID-19 samples, acute and convalescent, were from the United States, Italy and Spain. PBMCs, B-cell-depleted T cells, or T cells provided the cDNA or gDNA that made up the material.

This CDR3 is built from 14 residues. Germline assignment: CDR1 LNHNV and CDR2 YYDKDF (reference sequence). Between the trimmed V and J ends, which lost 0 bases and 7 bases, there was a span of 9 bases. Original data processing: Researchers report that nucleated cell counts were estimated from reference gene primer amplification. Sequencing used immunoSEQ multiplex PCR; TCRdb keeps in-frame clones, though not all of them. V and J calls and clone size are given by that table; D and trimming were obtained from the DNA. The sample includes 130,000 to 150,000 clones, 80% to 90% of them seen just once. Seattle patients were enrolled during active infection and followed longitudinally.

The J gene is TRBJ2-2, the V gene TRBV15, with D tentatively TRBD1 (5 bases). Source material: peripheral blood. The sequence derives from a woman aged 55-70 years with COVID-19, enrolled during active disease. In DNA, the CDR3 is TGTGCCACCAGCAGAGATAGGGGCGGCGGGGAGCTGTTTTTT. It encodes CATSRDRGGGELFF.